This entry lists 11 T cell receptor beta chains sequenced from one sample in a study of HIV-infected patients and healthy controls. Roughly three months, about 14 weeks, into antiretroviral therapy, follow-up blood was collected. The repertoire came from unfractionated whole blood and reflected all unsorted peripheral T cells. 400 to 550 ng RNA was reverse transcribed with alpha and beta constant-region primers. Separate chain-specific third strand synthesis with multiplexing indices produced the alpha and beta libraries. TCRdb ran MiXCR on the 5' RACE reads and lists one entry per CDR3 protein. The sample consists of roughly 13,000 distinct CDR3 sequences, less than 15% of them appearing once. The sample here was blood, taken during antiretroviral therapy. The receptors shown here come from an adult with HIV infection. The donor label of this sample is uncertain.

This clonotype was found many times. This sequence joins TRBV20-1 and TRBJ2-1; 8 nucleotides match TRBD2. The CDR3 sequence is 17 residues long. Trimming removed 0 bases from V and 6 bases from J; junction bases left unmatched: 13. Germline lookup yields CDR1 DFQATT and CDR2 SNEGSKA (reference sequence). CDR3 sequence reads: CSAREGVEAGVFNEQFF. CDR3 bases: TGCAGTGCTAGAGAAGGTGTAGAAGCGGGAGTTTTCAATGAGCAGTTCTTC.

The chain has TRBV14 and TRBJ2-3, with unresolved D. Trimming took 1 base from V and 3 from J, leaving 5 bases between them. The CDR3 extends over 13 amino acids. Germline CDR1 is SGHDN and CDR2 is FVKESK. CDR3 sequence (DNA): TGTGCCAGCAGCCAAGTTAGAACAGATACGCAGTATTTT. Translated, it gives CASSQVRTDTQYF.

By frequency in the sample, this clonotype is medium-sized. The chain is built from TRBV5-5 and TRBJ1-1; 8 bases agree with TRBD1. Germline loops: CDR1 SGHKS, CDR2 YYEKEE (reference sequence). The length of the CDR3 is 14 residues. The trim removed 1 base at V and 4 bases at J, leaving 3 bases unmatched. CDR3 bases: TGTGCCAGCAGCTTGCGACAGGGGTCCACTGAAGCTTTCTTT. Its protein is CASSLRQGSTEAFF.

The sample holds a few counts of this clonotype. The V call is TRBV12-3 or TRBV12-4, the J call TRBJ1-5; D unresolved. The CDR3 sequence is 16 residues long. Trimming cost V 2 bases and J 0 bases, with 11 bases left between them. CDR3 bases: TGTGCCAGCAGTTTATACAGCACGAATAGCAATCAGCCCCAGCATTTT. Its translation: CASSLYSTNSNQPQHF.

Only a few counts were recorded for this clonotype. The chain uses TRBV15 and TRBJ1-1; D is undetermined. V lost 0 bases, J lost 1 base, and 9 bases lay in between. Germline lookup yields CDR1 LNHNV and CDR2 YYDKDF (reference sequence). The CDR3 is 15 amino acids. The CDR3 region is CATSREEAGNTEAFF. The DNA of the CDR3 is TGTGCCACCAGCAGAGAGGAAGCAGGGAACACTGAAGCTTTCTTT.

This clonotype was recorded at least ten times. The J gene is TRBJ2-3, the V gene TRBV6-2 or TRBV6-3; 9 bases are a match to TRBD2. The CDR3 is 14 amino acids. V trimming: 6 bases; J trimming: 6 bases; junction bases outside the gene matches: 7. Germline CDR1 MNHEY, CDR2 SVGEGT. The CDR3: CASRHSGGGDTQYF. The CDR3 DNA reads as TGTGCCAGCAGACATAGCGGGGGAGGCGATACGCAGTATTTT.

In this sample, this clonotype turned up many times. The V call is TRBV6-2 or TRBV6-3, the J call TRBJ2-7; 7 bases align to TRBD1. Germline CDR1 MNHEY, CDR2 SVGEGT. CDR3 size: 15 residues. Trimming took 6 bases from V and 6 from J; bases not matched to a gene: 14. Here the CDR3 DNA reads TGTGCCAGCAGCCGGCCGGGGACAGTCCCGGGCGAGCAGTACTTC. Its translation: CASSRPGTVPGEQYF.

This clonotype was seen many times. This chain uses TRBV20-1 with TRBJ2-7; the match to TRBD2 covers 16 bases. After removal of 6 bases from V and 7 bases from J, the junction contained 6 bases not matched to a gene. CDR1 is DFQATT, CDR2 SNEGSKA, per germline (reference sequence). The CDR3 is made up of 14 amino acids. The CDR3 sequence: CSAGTSGRASEQYF. The CDR3 region has the DNA TGCAGTGCAGGGACTAGCGGGAGGGCCTCAGAGCAGTACTTC.

This clonotype was observed many times. The J gene is TRBJ2-5, the V gene TRBV7-2; TRBD1 agrees at 7 bases. With 5 bases clipped from V and 1 base from J, the junction kept 4 bases outside the gene matches. CDR1 is SGHTA, CDR2 FQGNSA, per germline. The CDR3 covers 14 residues. This chain's CDR3 is CASSHRGRQETQYF. The CDR3 DNA sequence: TGTGCCAGCAGCCACAGGGGCCGCCAAGAGACCCAGTACTTC. Combining the CDR3 with reference TRBV7-2 and TRBJ2-5 gives the whole variable domain GAGVSQSPSNKVTEKGKDVELRCDPISGHTALYWYRQSLGQGLEFLIYFQGNSAPDKSGLPSDRFSAERTGGSVSTLTIQRTQQEDSAVYLCASSHRGRQETQYFGPGTRLLVL.

This clonotype was detected a few times. The chain recombines TRBV15 with TRBJ2-3; the D call may be TRBD1 or TRBD2 (5 bases each). From germline, CDR1 is LNHNV and CDR2 YYDKDF (reference sequence). The ends were cut back, 0 bases at V and 1 base at J, with 8 bases in the middle. The CDR3 sequence is 15 residues long. The CDR3 DNA follows: TGTGCCACCAGCAGAGACCTGGGGGGCACAGATACGCAGTATTTT. Its translation is CATSRDLGGTDTQYF.

This clonotype was picked up many times. This chain connects TRBV14 to TRBJ2-7; possibly TRBD2 for D (7 bases). V lost 4 bases, J lost 7 bases, and 17 bases lay in between. Germline CDR1 reads SGHDN; CDR2 reads FVKESK. The CDR3 is made up of 14 amino acids. CDR3 sequence (DNA): TGTGCCAGCAGCCGGTATGGGGGGGCAGGAGAGCAGTACTTC. Translating it yields CASSRYGGAGEQYF.